These 2 T cell receptor beta chains were sequenced from one sample in a study of shared clonotypes between healthy human individuals. Sequenced by immunoSEQ multiplex PCR; TCRdb stores in-frame clones only, minus some. The sample contains around 1.5 million clones, 95% to 99% of which appear only once. Sequenced material: naive CD4+ T cells sorted from blood. The subset is: CD45RA+ positively selected. The receptors derive from a man aged 30-40 years in good health.

This clone was observed once. The V call is TRBV6-1, the J call TRBJ2-7; a possible D gene is TRBD2 (5 bases). The CDR3 spans 14 residues. Trimming shortened V by 0 bases and J by 2 bases, and 8 bases separated the two germline ends. Germline-derived CDR1 and CDR2 are MNHNS and SASEGT. The CDR3 coding sequence is TGTGCCAGCAGTGAAGCGGGGAGCACCTACGAGCAGTACTTC. It specifies CASSEAGSTYEQYF.

The CDR3 bases are TGTGCCAGCAGCTTTGGAGATACGCAGTATTTT. This translates into CASSFGDTQYF. The chain couples TRBV7-6 to TRBJ2-3; D not certain. Trimming shortened V by 3 bases and J by 5 bases, and 3 bases separated the two germline ends. Germline CDR1 is SGHVS and CDR2 is FNYEAQ. CDR3 length: 11 residues.